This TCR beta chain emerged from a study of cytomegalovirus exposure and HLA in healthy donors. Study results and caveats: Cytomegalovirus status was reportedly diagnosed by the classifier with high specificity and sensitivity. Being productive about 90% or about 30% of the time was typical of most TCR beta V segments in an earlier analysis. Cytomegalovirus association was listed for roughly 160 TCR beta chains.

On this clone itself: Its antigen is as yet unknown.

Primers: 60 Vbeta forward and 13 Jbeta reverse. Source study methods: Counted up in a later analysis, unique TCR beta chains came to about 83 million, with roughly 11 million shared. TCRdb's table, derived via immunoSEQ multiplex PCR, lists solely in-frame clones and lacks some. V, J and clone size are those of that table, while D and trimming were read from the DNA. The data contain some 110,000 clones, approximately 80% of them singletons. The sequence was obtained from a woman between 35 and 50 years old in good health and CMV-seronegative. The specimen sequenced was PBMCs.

DNA of the CDR3: TGTGCCAGCAGCTTAAATCTCGTCCTCGGAGGGAATTCACCCCTCCACTTT. It is translated as CASSLNLVLGGNSPLHF. This sequence joins TRBV7-2 and TRBJ1-6; unclear D gene. CDR3 length: 17 residues. V was trimmed by 2 bases and J by 7 bases, leaving 18 bases between them. Germline V gives CDR1 SGHTA, CDR2 FQGNSA.